Presented here are 9 T cell receptor beta chains from one specimen sequenced in a study of T cell repertoires in aging, cancer and after chemotherapy. Peripheral blood genomic DNA, not sorted cells or RNA, was the template. Rearranged V-D-J TRB sequences were amplified with a mixed TRB-A/B primer pool. TCRdb reprocessed the multiplex PCR reads via MiXCR and lists one record per CDR3 protein. The repertoire has 19,000 or so distinct CDR3 sequences, roughly 37% of them found once; the top ten carry approximately 17%. Sequenced input: blood. Receptors were obtained from a human donor with a solid tumor.

This clonotype was detected a few times. The chain has TRBV19 and TRBJ1-2; 8 bases match TRBD1. The J segment lost 7 bases and the V segment lost 1 base, leaving 5 bases of the junction unmatched. This CDR3 is 14 amino acids long. CDR1 and CDR2 from the germline V gene are LNHDA and SQIVND (reference sequence). The CDR3 DNA sequence: TGTGCCAGTAGTATAGTTCAGGGGGCGCCTGGCTACACCTTC. This sequence encodes CASSIVQGAPGYTF.

J is TRBJ2-3 and V is TRBV5-4; 13 bases map to TRBD2. This CDR3 is built from 16 residues. In germline, CDR1 is SGHNT, CDR2 YYREEE (reference sequence). V was pared by 4 bases and J by 2 bases, with 4 bases of the junction left unmatched. The CDR3 DNA is TGTGCCAGCAGCCCCGGACTAGCGGGGGACACAGATACGCAGTATTTT. Translating gives CASSPGLAGDTDTQYF.

On this clonotype itself: The junction departs from the called germline gene at one end, perhaps through a read error. The chain employs TRBV5-1 and TRBJ2-3; 9 bases map to TRBD1. CDR1 SGHRS and CDR2 YFSETQ come from the germline V gene. The CDR3 totals 17 residues. In DNA, the CDR3 is TGTGCCAGCAGCTTGGGGACAGGGACCCCATACACAGATACGCAGTATTTT. It translates to CASSLGTGTPYTDTQYF.

The chain recombines TRBV5-1 with TRBJ2-3; D not certain. CDR1 SGHRS and CDR2 YFSETQ come from the germline V gene. There are 16 residues in the CDR3. Trimming removed 1 base at V and 2 bases at J, with 14 bases between. CDR3 nucleotide sequence: TGCGCCAGCAGCTTGATGGCAGGACGACCCACAGATACGCAGTATTTT. It specifies CASSLMAGRPTDTQYF.

The chain links TRBV27 to TRBJ2-3; 15 bases map to TRBD2. Losses at the gene ends were 6 bases for V and 1 base for J; bases not matched to a gene: 11. The CDR3 runs 19 residues. Germline CDR1 reads MNHEY; CDR2 reads SMNVEV (reference sequence). CDR3 coding DNA: TGTGCCAGCAGCCTCGTTACAGGACTAGCGGGAGGGGGCACAGATACGCAGTATTTT. Translated: CASSLVTGLAGGGTDTQYF.

This clonotype occurred a few times. The chain has TRBV29-1 and TRBJ1-4; tentative D call: TRBD1 (5 bases). This CDR3 region has 12 residues. The V gene lost 4 bases and the J gene lost 7 bases, with 10 bases spanning the gap. The germline V gene has CDR1 SQVTM and CDR2 ANQGSEA. CDR3 DNA: TGCAGCGTTGGACTCGGGGGTGAAAAACTGTTTTTT. Translation: CSVGLGGEKLFF.

Regarding this clonotype: The junction does not match germline at one end; this may be a read error. This rearrangement joins TRBV5-1 to TRBJ2-1; no reliable D call. Germline V gene lookup returns CDR1 SGHRS and CDR2 YFSETQ. This CDR3 comprises 16 residues. DNA for the CDR3: TGCGTCAGCAGCTTGGTAGGCGACTCCACCTACAATGAGCAGTTCTTC. This translates into CVSSLVGDSTYNEQFF.

The rearrangement links TRBV19 to TRBJ2-7; D might be TRBD2 (6 bases). Germline CDR1 and CDR2: LNHDA and SQIVND (reference sequence). The CDR3 is made up of 14 amino acids. The germline V and J ends were trimmed by 4 bases and 0 bases, with 10 bases remaining between them. The CDR3 loop is CASSTGSGSYEQYF. Written as DNA, the CDR3 is TGTGCCAGTAGTACGGGTAGCGGCTCCTACGAGCAGTACTTC.

The V gene is TRBV30, the J gene TRBJ2-7; D ambiguous. Germline V lookup: CDR1 GTSNPN, CDR2 SVGIG (reference sequence). The CDR3 totals 11 residues. Trimming pared 4 bases from V and 3 bases from J, leaving 7 bases between. CDR3 in amino acids: CAWTPIYEQYF. In nucleotides, the CDR3 is TGTGCCTGGACCCCGATCTACGAGCAGTACTTC.